This T cell receptor beta chain was obtained from a study of shared clonotypes between healthy human individuals. The assay was immunoSEQ multiplex PCR, and TCRdb's table has in-frame clones only and misses some. This sample has fewer than 700,000 clones, with about 80% found just once. This CDR3 has 15 residues. Germline V gene data show CDR1 as KGHSH and CDR2 as LQKENI. Between the trimmed V and J ends, which lost 0 bases and 2 bases, there was a span of 8 bases. The chain links TRBV18 to TRBJ1-3; D gene ambiguous. What was sequenced was PBMCs. This clonotype was obtained from a woman aged 40 to 50 in good health. Some clones in this sample may be carry-over from other donors' samples. As DNA, the CDR3 is TGTGCCAGCTCACCACCTGTAAACCCTGGAAACACCATATATTTT. Encoded protein: CASSPPVNPGNTIYF.